Shown below are 21 T cell receptor beta chains from a single sample sequenced in a study of cytomegalovirus exposure and HLA in healthy donors. PCR used 60 Vbeta primers and 13 Jbeta primers. Method: immunoSEQ multiplex PCR; TCRdb's copy keeps in-frame clones and lacks some. The sample has about 240,000 clones, roughly 84% seen once; the top ten hold about 0.25%. The sample was PBMCs. The source is a girl aged 2 to 10 in good health and CMV-seronegative.

V usage is TRBV19 and J usage is TRBJ1-2, with D perhaps TRBD1 (6 bases). This CDR3 is 15 amino acids long. Trimming removed 3 bases at V and 4 bases at J, with 15 bases between. The germline CDR1 and CDR2 sequences are LNHDA and SQIVND (reference sequence). The CDR3 nucleotides read TGTGCCAGTAGTATCGCTAAGGACAGTTCCTATGGCTACACCTTC. This gives the protein CASSIAKDSSYGYTF.

The rearrangement joins TRBV5-6 to TRBJ2-5, with a weak D call TRBD2 (6 bases). The CDR3 is made up of 14 amino acids. The V end lost 6 bases, the J end lost 4 bases, and 16 bases lay between the germline ends. Germline V gene data show CDR1 as SGHDT and CDR2 as YYEEEE. The CDR3 DNA is TGTGCCAGCACCTGGGTGGGGGGAGGAGAGACCCAGTACTTC. It yields the protein CASTWVGGGETQYF. The entire variable domain, with the rest obtained from reference TRBV5-6 and TRBJ2-5, is as follows: DAGVTQSPTHLIKTRGQQVTLRCSPKSGHDTVSWYQQALGQGPQFIFQYYEEEERQRGNFPDRFSGHQFPNYSSELNVNALLLGDSALYLCASTWVGGGETQYFGPGTRLLVL.

V gene TRBV6-6 combines with J gene TRBJ1-2; D is unclear. CDR1 and CDR2 from the germline V gene are MNHNY and SVGAGI (reference sequence). The CDR3 consists of 15 residues. The V end was cut by 6 bases, the J end by 0 bases, with 14 bases between. The CDR3 nucleotides read TGTGCCAGCAGCCACACGGGGATAGCTAACTATGGCTACACCTTC. Residues: CASSHTGIANYGYTF.

This clone was seen more than once but under ten times. The chain employs TRBV5-4 and TRBJ2-2, with 11 bases matching TRBD2. There are 17 residues in the CDR3. J gave up 7 bases and V 2 bases, and 10 bases lay outside the gene matches. The germline V gene encodes CDR1 SGHNT and CDR2 YYREEE (reference sequence). The DNA of the CDR3 is TGTGCCAGCAGCTTCTCCCCGACTAGCGGGAACGGCGGGGAGCTGTTTTTT. Translated, it gives CASSFSPTSGNGGELFF.

This chain joins TRBV5-1 and TRBJ2-6, with D possibly matching TRBD1 (6 bases). The germline CDR1 and CDR2 sequences are SGHRS and YFSETQ. Trimming removed 0 bases at V and 4 bases at J, with 20 bases between. CDR3 size: 19 residues. The CDR3 protein is CASSLAGVFVGGGANVLTF. As DNA, the CDR3 is TGCGCCAGCAGCTTGGCAGGGGTCTTCGTTGGGGGAGGGGCCAACGTCCTGACTTTC.

The rearrangement joins TRBV6-1 to TRBJ1-4; 9 bases agree with TRBD1. V lost 4 bases, J lost 7 bases, and 4 bases stayed unmatched. The CDR3 runs 14 residues. In germline, CDR1 is MNHNS, CDR2 SASEGT. The chain's CDR3 is CASSGTGASEKLFF. CDR3 in DNA: TGTGCCAGCAGTGGGACAGGGGCGAGTGAAAAACTGTTTTTT.

This clone was detected only a few times. The J gene is TRBJ2-3, the V gene TRBV11-2; D remains unclear. The ends were cut back, 5 bases at V and 0 bases at J, with 6 bases in the middle. Germline V gene lookup returns CDR1 SGHAT and CDR2 FQNNGV. CDR3 size: 13 residues. For the CDR3, the DNA is TGTGCCAGCAGCCCCCATAGCACAGATACGCAGTATTTT. It translates to CASSPHSTDTQYF.

This clone occurred once. The chain is built from TRBV6-1 and TRBJ2-5, with D possibly being TRBD2 (5 bases). The J call is uncertain, as TRBJ2-7 better fits the DNA end. CDR3 length: 13 residues. In germline, CDR1 is MNHNS, CDR2 SASEGT. CDR3 amino acids: CATWRYSGNEQYF. The CDR3 region has the DNA TGTGCCACCTGGAGGTATTCGGGTAACGAGCAGTACTTC.

V usage is TRBV5-1 and J usage is TRBJ2-4, with 12 nucleotides matching TRBD1. CDR1 and CDR2 (germline): SGHRS, YFSETQ. The J segment lost 5 bases and the V segment lost 5 bases, leaving 2 bases of the junction unmatched. CDR3 size: 14 residues. CDR3 in amino acids: CASSGTGGQNIQYF. The CDR3 bases are TGCGCCAGCAGTGGGACAGGGGGCCAAAACATTCAGTACTTC.

V and J are TRBV30 and TRBJ1-2; 7 bases agree with TRBD1. Germline V gene lookup returns CDR1 GTSNPN and CDR2 SVGIG (reference sequence). This CDR3 has 12 residues. Germline trimming cut 1 base from V and 4 bases from J; bases unmatched to any gene: 0. CDR3 nucleotide sequence: TGTGCCTGGAGTGGACAGGGCTATGGCTACACCTTC. Protein: CAWSGQGYGYTF.

This chain connects TRBV9 to TRBJ2-2; maybe TRBD2 (6 bases). The germline gives CDR1 SGDLS, CDR2 YYNGEE. V shed 3 bases and J shed 0 bases, with 9 bases lying between them. The CDR3 consists of 15 residues. In DNA, the CDR3 is TGTGCCAGCAGCGGTGTAGCGGCGAACACCGGGGAGCTGTTTTTT. Its protein product is CASSGVAANTGELFF.

This chain connects TRBV19 to TRBJ1-1; 8 bases fit TRBD1. The germline CDR1 and CDR2 sequences are LNHDA and SQIVND (reference sequence). J was trimmed by 7 bases and V by 6 bases; bases with no gene match: 10. The CDR3 sequence is 14 residues long. CDR3 sequence: CASRDRDRPNEAFF. The CDR3 DNA reads TGTGCCAGTAGGGACCGGGACAGGCCGAATGAAGCTTTCTTT.

The chain recombines TRBV10-3 with TRBJ1-5, with a possible D match to TRBD1 (6 bases). The germline gives CDR1 ENHRY, CDR2 SYGVKD. The CDR3 has 16 residues. V was clipped by 6 bases and J by 3 bases, with 18 bases between them. CDR3 coding DNA: TGTGCCATCAGGGGGGACGCTGACAGGCACAATCAGCCCCAGCATTTT. Translation: CAIRGDADRHNQPQHF.

The chain employs TRBV5-4 and TRBJ2-2; 7 nucleotides agree with TRBD2. CDR3 length: 16 residues. Unmatched junction bases numbered 9, after V lost 2 bases and J lost 5 bases. Germline V gene lookup returns CDR1 SGHNT and CDR2 YYREEE (reference sequence). The CDR3 DNA sequence: TGTGCCAGCAGCTTAACCCGACTAGCAAGGACCGGGGAGCTGTTTTTT. This encodes CASSLTRLARTGELFF.

The chain is built from TRBV29-1 and TRBJ2-3; D is ambiguous. V shed 1 base and J shed 3 bases, with 8 bases lying between them. CDR1 and CDR2 from the germline V gene are SQVTM and ANQGSEA. The CDR3 has 13 residues. This CDR3 is CSVEGRLTDTQYF. CDR3 coding DNA: TGCAGCGTTGAAGGTCGCCTAACAGATACGCAGTATTTT.

This clone is a singleton in its sample. CDR3 sequence reads: CASSTGQGGNTGELFF. DNA for the CDR3: TGTGCCAGTAGTACAGGACAGGGAGGGAACACCGGGGAGCTGTTTTTT. The chain links TRBV19 to TRBJ2-2, with TRBD1 matching 8 bases. The V and J ends lost 4 bases and 1 base, in that order; junction bases with no gene match: 5. The CDR3 loop spans 16 amino acids. Per the germline V gene, CDR1 is LNHDA and CDR2 is SQIVND (reference sequence).

The chain has TRBV5-4 and TRBJ2-1, with D maybe TRBD1 (6 bases). Germline V lookup: CDR1 SGHNT, CDR2 YYREEE (reference sequence). Trimming took off 2 bases at V and 3 bases at J, with 12 bases between the two ends. This CDR3 has 15 residues. The CDR3 sequence is CASSLGGRVYNEQFF. CDR3 nucleotide sequence: TGTGCCAGCAGCTTAGGGGGACGGGTCTACAATGAGCAGTTCTTC.

To note about this clone: At one end, the junction sequence differs from germline, possibly due to a read error. J is TRBJ1-1 and V is TRBV7-9; D gene ambiguous. The CDR3 has 13 residues. Looked up from germline, CDR1 is SEHNR and CDR2 is FQNEAQ (reference sequence). In DNA form, the CDR3 reads TGTTCCAGCAGCTTAGTTGGAGGCGTGGGAGCTTTCTTT. It codes for CSSSLVGGVGAFF.

Here the CDR3 DNA reads TGCGCCAGCAGCCAAGATACGGGACTAGTTATCCGCCAAGAGACCCAGTACTTC. Protein sequence: CASSQDTGLVIRQETQYF. The chain has TRBV4-1 and TRBJ2-5; TRBD2 agrees at 8 bases. Germline CDR1 MGHRA, CDR2 YSYEKL. This CDR3 has 18 residues. The V gene end was trimmed by 0 bases and the J gene end by 1 base; junction bases not matched to a gene: 10.

The V gene is TRBV14, the J gene TRBJ1-5; D perhaps matches TRBD1 (5 bases). This CDR3 region has 14 residues. The V and J ends lost 3 bases and 4 bases respectively, with 10 bases between them. The germline gives CDR1 SGHDN, CDR2 FVKESK. CDR3 loop: CASSQPGVNQPQHF. CDR3 in DNA: TGTGCCAGCAGCCAGCCGGGGGTTAATCAGCCCCAGCATTTT.

The chain links TRBV6-5 to TRBJ1-1, with TRBD1 matching 8 bases. The junction had 7 bases not matched to a gene; V was cut back by 5 bases and J by 5 bases. Germline CDR1 and CDR2: MNHEY and SVGAGI. The CDR3 is 14 amino acids. The CDR3 DNA is TGTGCCAGCAGTGTGGACAGGGCGGATACTGAAGCTTTCTTT. Protein product: CASSVDRADTEAFF.